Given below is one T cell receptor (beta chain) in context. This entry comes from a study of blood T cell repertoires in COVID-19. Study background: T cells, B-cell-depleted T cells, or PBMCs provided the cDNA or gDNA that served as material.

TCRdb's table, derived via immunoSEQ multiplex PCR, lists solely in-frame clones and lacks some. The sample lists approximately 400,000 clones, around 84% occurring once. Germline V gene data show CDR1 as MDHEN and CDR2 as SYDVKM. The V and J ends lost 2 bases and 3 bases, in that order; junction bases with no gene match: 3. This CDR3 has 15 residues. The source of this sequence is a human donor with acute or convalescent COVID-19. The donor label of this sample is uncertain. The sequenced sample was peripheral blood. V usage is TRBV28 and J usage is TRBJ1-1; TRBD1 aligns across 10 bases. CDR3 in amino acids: CASSLGGTGDTEAFF. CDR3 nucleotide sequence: TGTGCCAGCAGTTTAGGCGGGACAGGGGACACTGAAGCTTTCTTT.